This T cell receptor (beta chain) derives from a study of identical twins. Germline assignment: CDR1 KGHSH and CDR2 LQKENI. The V segment lost 2 bases and the J segment 0 bases; nucleotides outside the gene matches: 4. The CDR3 is made up of 17 amino acids. Template switching added a universal primer site; cDNA carried unique molecular identifiers. TCRdb used MiXCR to reprocess the 5' RACE reads, holding one entry per CDR3 protein. The profile covers 450,000 to 600,000 distinct CDR3 sequences, with around 20% appearing a single time and 0.4% to 0.6% taken by the ten largest. The same sample was also used in a study of yellow fever vaccine responses in identical twins. Turning to that study: In identical twins, vaccine T cell responses appeared partly shared and partly individual.

The source is a woman between 18 and 29 years old in good health. J is TRBJ2-1 and V is TRBV18, with 10 bases identical to TRBD2. Sequencing was carried out using CD4+ T cells sorted from blood. The CDR3 spells CASSPTSSGSSYNEQFF. CDR3 sequence (DNA): TGTGCCAGCTCACCAACATCTAGCGGGAGCTCCTACAATGAGCAGTTCTTC.